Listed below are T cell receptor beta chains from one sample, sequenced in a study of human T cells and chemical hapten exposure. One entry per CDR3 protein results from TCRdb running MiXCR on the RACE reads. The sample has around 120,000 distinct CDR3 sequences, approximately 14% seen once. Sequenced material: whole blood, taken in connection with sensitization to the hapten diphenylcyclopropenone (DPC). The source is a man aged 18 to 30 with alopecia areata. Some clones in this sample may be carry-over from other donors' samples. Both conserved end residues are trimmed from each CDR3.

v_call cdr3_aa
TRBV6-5 ASSYWEGASREQY
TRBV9 ASSKNTESYNSPLH
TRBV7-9 ASSARTGRGANEKLF
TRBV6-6 ASRRQVRNTEAF
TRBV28 ASSLTGGPTDTQY
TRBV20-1 SARDLELSYEQY
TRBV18 ASSRLVGTGNQPQH
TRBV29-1 SVRRGYEQY
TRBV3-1 ASTLAGKSDNEQF
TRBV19 ASSIGEPQH
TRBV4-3 ASSQEGTLETEAF
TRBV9 ASSAKSGLGIL
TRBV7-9 ASTQTTNEQF
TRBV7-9 ASSLDSFSSTDTQY
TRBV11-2 ASSLNSKYNEQF
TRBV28 ASTSGPNHQETQY
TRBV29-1 SASGYTDYGYT
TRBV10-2 ASGLAGGKNIQY
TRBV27 ASSPQGPYNSPLH
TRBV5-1 ASSLVSALRNTEAF
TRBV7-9 ASSLAWGEQF
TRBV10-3 AISEGTAYGYT
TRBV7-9 ASSVGTLNTEAF
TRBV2 ARKIQSSGNTIY
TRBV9 ASSVAEEGTEAF
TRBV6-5 ASSTGDRSYEQY
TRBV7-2 ASSLVRANQPQH
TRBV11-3 ASSLGRVNNEQF
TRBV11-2 ASSLVVAVVPTGELF
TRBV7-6 ASSLADNEQF
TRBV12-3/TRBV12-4 ASSMLRWMNYGYT
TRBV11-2 ASSPKLAKNIQY
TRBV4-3 ASSHSILAKNIQY
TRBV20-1 SARESVRYEQY
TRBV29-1 SVELDMTGELF
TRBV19 ASSAMTGTGSGANVLT
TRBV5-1 ASSEGPGEGQPQH
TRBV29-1 SDNNEQF
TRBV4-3 ASSQGTGTNTEAF
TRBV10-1 ASTSGGGELF
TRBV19 ASKHGGDIQY
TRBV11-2 ASSPGQNNEQF
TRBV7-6 ASSLEGGERETQY
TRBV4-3 ASSPAMAVSTGELF
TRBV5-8 ASSLEDRYTNTGELF